These T cell receptor beta chains were read from a single sample in a study of blood T cell repertoires in COVID-19. The protocol was immunoSEQ multiplex PCR, while the TCRdb copy is restricted to in-frame clones and leaves out a portion. The sample contains some 220,000 clones, about 82% of which appear only once. Sample: peripheral blood. The receptors here all came from a woman in her 70s with COVID-19, enrolled during active disease. CDR3s include the opening cysteine and the closing phenylalanine or tryptophan. Fields, in order: CDR3 protein, CDR3 DNA, D gene, clone size, J gene, V gene. D genes are given only for firm matches. The size of a clone is reported for some rows only, either as once, few or many, or as a class for expanded clones.

CDR3 protein: CASRRLAGAQYF
CDR3 DNA: TGTGCCAGCAGGCGACTAGCGGGAGCGCAGTACTTC
D gene: TRBD2
clone size: .
J gene: TRBJ2-7
V gene: TRBV6-5

CDR3 protein: CASSEGTGVDEQYF
CDR3 DNA: TGTGCTAGCAGTGAAGGGACAGGGGTTGACGAGCAGTACTTC
D gene: TRBD1
clone size: .
J gene: TRBJ2-7
V gene: TRBV7-7

CDR3 protein: CASSPGNLGGYTF
CDR3 DNA: TGTGCCAGCAGCCCAGGGAACTTGGGTGGCTACACCTTC
D gene: .
clone size: .
J gene: TRBJ1-2
V gene: TRBV6-6

CDR3 protein: CASSARQGSNQPQHF
CDR3 DNA: TGTGCCAGTAGTGCCCGACAGGGGAGCAATCAGCCCCAGCATTTT
D gene: TRBD1
clone size: .
J gene: TRBJ1-5
V gene: TRBV19

CDR3 protein: CASSLGQGFTEAFF
CDR3 DNA: TGTGCCAGCAGCCTCGGACAGGGTTTCACTGAAGCTTTCTTT
D gene: TRBD1
clone size: .
J gene: TRBJ1-1
V gene: TRBV7-2

CDR3 protein: CASSGTGGRNTIYF
CDR3 DNA: TGTGCCAGCAGCGGGACAGGGGGCAGAAACACCATATATTTT
D gene: TRBD1
clone size: .
J gene: TRBJ1-3
V gene: TRBV28

CDR3 protein: CASRQGFEQYF
CDR3 DNA: TGTGCCAGCAGACAGGGGTTCGAGCAGTACTTC
D gene: TRBD1
clone size: .
J gene: TRBJ2-7
V gene: TRBV2

CDR3 protein: CASSPESSPRGSYGYTF
CDR3 DNA: TGTGCCAGCAGTCCGGAATCGAGCCCTAGAGGGAGCTATGGCTACACCTTC
D gene: .
clone size: .
J gene: TRBJ1-2
V gene: TRBV27

CDR3 protein: CASSIDSCSQPQHF
CDR3 DNA: TGTGCCAGCAGCATCGACAGTTGTTCTCAGCCCCAGCATTTT
D gene: .
clone size: .
J gene: TRBJ1-5
V gene: TRBV21-1

CDR3 protein: CASSSGTATYEQYF
CDR3 DNA: TGTGCCAGCAGTTCCGGGACAGCAACCTACGAGCAGTACTTC
D gene: TRBD1
clone size: few
J gene: TRBJ2-7
V gene: TRBV6-2/TRBV6-3

CDR3 protein: CASGQTGRETQYF
CDR3 DNA: TGTGCTAGTGGACAGACAGGGAGGGAGACCCAGTACTTC
D gene: .
clone size: once
J gene: TRBJ2-5
V gene: TRBV12-5

CDR3 protein: CASSSESSQTGYGYTF
CDR3 DNA: TGTGCCAGCAGCTCAGAATCGTCCCAAACGGGGTATGGCTACACCTTC
D gene: .
clone size: .
J gene: TRBJ1-2
V gene: TRBV11-2

CDR3 protein: CSVEGQGGNTIYF
CDR3 DNA: TGCAGCGTTGAAGGACAGGGAGGAAACACCATATATTTT
D gene: TRBD1
clone size: .
J gene: TRBJ1-3
V gene: TRBV29-1

CDR3 protein: CASHRVGDNEQFF
CDR3 DNA: TGTGCCAGCCACAGGGTTGGGGACAATGAGCAGTTCTTC
D gene: .
clone size: once
J gene: TRBJ2-1
V gene: TRBV6-5

CDR3 protein: CASSSHLGTSGSTDTQYF
CDR3 DNA: TGCGCCAGCAGCTCTCACTTAGGGACTAGCGGGAGCACAGATACGCAGTATTTT
D gene: TRBD2
clone size: .
J gene: TRBJ2-3
V gene: TRBV5-1

CDR3 protein: CATSDNRYYGYTF
CDR3 DNA: TGTGCCACCAGTGATAACAGGTACTATGGCTACACCTTC
D gene: .
clone size: .
J gene: TRBJ1-2
V gene: TRBV24-1

CDR3 protein: CASSLEGQGVSDTQYF
CDR3 DNA: TGCGCCAGCAGCTTGGAAGGACAGGGGGTTTCGGATACGCAGTATTTT
D gene: TRBD1
clone size: .
J gene: TRBJ2-3
V gene: TRBV5-1

CDR3 protein: CASSLAPPTGGIPSEAFF
CDR3 DNA: TGTGCCAGCAGCTTAGCGCCTCCCACAGGAGGGATCCCCTCTGAAGCTTTCTTT
D gene: .
clone size: .
J gene: TRBJ1-1
V gene: TRBV7-2

CDR3 protein: CASRVGLAVSNEQFF
CDR3 DNA: TGTGCCAGTAGGGTAGGACTAGCGGTATCAAATGAGCAGTTCTTC
D gene: TRBD2
clone size: .
J gene: TRBJ2-1
V gene: TRBV19

CDR3 protein: CASSPQGGATSRSYNEQFF
CDR3 DNA: TGTGCCAGCAGCCCCCAAGGCGGGGCCACCTCGCGCTCCTACAATGAGCAGTTCTTC
D gene: .
clone size: .
J gene: TRBJ2-1
V gene: TRBV7-8

CDR3 protein: CASSDSWAANTGELFF
CDR3 DNA: TGTGCCAGCAGCGACAGTTGGGCTGCGAACACCGGGGAGCTGTTTTTT
D gene: .
clone size: .
J gene: TRBJ2-2
V gene: TRBV11-3

CDR3 protein: CASSRSLIKRGGSQETQYF
CDR3 DNA: TGTGCCAGCAGCCGAAGCCTAATAAAGCGGGGGGGGTCCCAAGAGACCCAGTACTTC
D gene: TRBD2
clone size: .
J gene: TRBJ2-5
V gene: TRBV14

CDR3 protein: CASRNPPGQGEGIYGYTF
CDR3 DNA: TGTGCCAGCAGAAACCCACCGGGACAGGGAGAGGGCATCTATGGCTACACCTTC
D gene: TRBD1
clone size: few
J gene: TRBJ1-2
V gene: TRBV5-4

CDR3 protein: CASSPRDSAYNEQFF
CDR3 DNA: TGTGCCAGCAGCCCTCGGGACTCGGCCTACAATGAGCAGTTCTTC
D gene: .
clone size: .
J gene: TRBJ2-1
V gene: TRBV7-3

CDR3 protein: CASSSTDSRSGYTF
CDR3 DNA: TGTGCCAGCAGTTCCACGGACAGTCGCTCCGGCTACACCTTC
D gene: .
clone size: .
J gene: TRBJ1-2
V gene: TRBV27

CDR3 protein: CASSTGPAGKLFF
CDR3 DNA: TGTGCCAGCAGTACCGGTCCGGCGGGAAAACTGTTTTTT
D gene: .
clone size: .
J gene: TRBJ1-4
V gene: TRBV6-6

CDR3 protein: CASSLGHRNTEAFF
CDR3 DNA: TGTGCCAGCAGCTTGGGACACCGGAACACTGAAGCTTTCTTT
D gene: .
clone size: .
J gene: TRBJ1-1
V gene: TRBV5-6

CDR3 protein: CACSPTDRANTEAFF
CDR3 DNA: TGTGCCTGCAGCCCCACCGACAGGGCGAACACTGAAGCTTTCTTT
D gene: TRBD1
clone size: .
J gene: TRBJ1-1
V gene: TRBV9

CDR3 protein: CASRDLAAQETQYF
CDR3 DNA: TGTGCCAGCAGAGACTTAGCGGCACAAGAGACCCAGTACTTC
D gene: .
clone size: once
J gene: TRBJ2-5
V gene: TRBV5-4

CDR3 protein: CASSAVAGAHEQYF
CDR3 DNA: TGTGCCAGCAGCGCAGTAGCGGGAGCTCACGAGCAGTACTTC
D gene: TRBD2
clone size: .
J gene: TRBJ2-7
V gene: TRBV11-2

CDR3 protein: CASSRDSRQETQYF
CDR3 DNA: TGTGCCAGCAGCCGGGACAGCCGCCAAGAGACCCAGTACTTC
D gene: TRBD1
clone size: .
J gene: TRBJ2-5
V gene: TRBV4-2

CDR3 protein: CASRAAIGGNTEAFF
CDR3 DNA: TGTGCCAGTAGGGCTGCAATAGGAGGGAACACTGAAGCTTTCTTT
D gene: .
clone size: once
J gene: TRBJ1-1
V gene: TRBV19

CDR3 protein: CAVPNGPSQDSYGYTF
CDR3 DNA: TGTGCCGTCCCAAATGGCCCCAGTCAGGATAGCTATGGCTACACCTTC
D gene: .
clone size: .
J gene: TRBJ1-2
V gene: TRBV5-4

CDR3 protein: CASSPADRGQGNTEAFF
CDR3 DNA: TGTGCCAGCAGCCCCGCGGACAGGGGGCAGGGGAACACTGAAGCTTTCTTT
D gene: TRBD1
clone size: .
J gene: TRBJ1-1
V gene: TRBV9

CDR3 protein: CASYSYGEKLFF
CDR3 DNA: TGTGCCAGCTACAGTTACGGAGAAAAACTGTTTTTT
D gene: .
clone size: .
J gene: TRBJ1-4
V gene: TRBV6-6

CDR3 protein: CASSDPSRGLNTEAFF
CDR3 DNA: TGTGCCAGCAGTGACCCCTCGAGAGGGTTGAACACTGAAGCTTTCTTT
D gene: .
clone size: .
J gene: TRBJ1-1
V gene: TRBV6-1

CDR3 protein: CASSIGALDSPLHF
CDR3 DNA: TGTGCCAGTAGTATTGGGGCTCTGGATTCACCCCTCCACTTT
D gene: .
clone size: .
J gene: TRBJ1-6
V gene: TRBV19

CDR3 protein: CASRSGTGGQPQHF
CDR3 DNA: TGTGCCAGTAGATCCGGGACAGGGGGACAGCCCCAGCATTTT
D gene: TRBD1
clone size: .
J gene: TRBJ1-5
V gene: TRBV19

CDR3 protein: CASTGQFGNTIYF
CDR3 DNA: TGTGCCAGCACCGGACAGTTCGGAAACACCATATATTTT
D gene: .
clone size: .
J gene: TRBJ1-3
V gene: TRBV12-3/TRBV12-4

CDR3 protein: CASSLGVRSLLYGYTF
CDR3 DNA: TGTGCCAGCAGCTTGGGGGTGAGGAGTCTTTTATATGGCTACACCTTC
D gene: .
clone size: .
J gene: TRBJ1-2
V gene: TRBV5-8

CDR3 protein: CASKGQSWQYF
CDR3 DNA: TGTGCCAGTAAGGGACAATCCTGGCAGTACTTC
D gene: .
clone size: .
J gene: TRBJ2-7
V gene: TRBV19

CDR3 protein: CATIRGLAGGFDTQYF
CDR3 DNA: TGTGCCACAATTAGGGGACTAGCGGGGGGCTTTGATACGCAGTATTTT
D gene: TRBD2
clone size: .
J gene: TRBJ2-3
V gene: TRBV5-6

CDR3 protein: CASSVEVGSATF
CDR3 DNA: TGTGCCAGCAGCGTCGAGGTTGGGTCGGCCACCTTC
D gene: .
clone size: .
J gene: TRBJ1-2
V gene: TRBV9

CDR3 protein: CASSPLSRAGGYEQYF
CDR3 DNA: TGTGCCAGCAGCCCCTTGAGCAGGGCAGGGGGTTACGAGCAGTACTTC
D gene: TRBD1
clone size: .
J gene: TRBJ2-7
V gene: TRBV9

CDR3 protein: CASSIVGGATGPIQYF
CDR3 DNA: TGTGCCAGTAGTATAGTCGGGGGGGCGACAGGTCCGATTCAGTACTTC
D gene: TRBD2
clone size: once
J gene: TRBJ2-4
V gene: TRBV19

CDR3 protein: CASSVGTGNTEAFF
CDR3 DNA: TGTGCCAGCAGCGTAGGAACGGGGAACACTGAAGCTTTCTTT
D gene: .
clone size: .
J gene: TRBJ1-1
V gene: TRBV9

CDR3 protein: CASSLGTSGGASYNEQFF
CDR3 DNA: TGCGCCAGCAGCCTAGGGACTAGCGGGGGGGCCTCCTACAATGAGCAGTTCTTC
D gene: TRBD2
clone size: few
J gene: TRBJ2-1
V gene: TRBV4-3

CDR3 protein: CASSKREDRGNGYTF
CDR3 DNA: TGTGCCAGCAGCAAAAGGGAGGACAGGGGGAATGGCTACACCTTC
D gene: TRBD1
clone size: .
J gene: TRBJ1-2
V gene: TRBV9

CDR3 protein: CASSYSYLSANVLTF
CDR3 DNA: TGTGCCAGCAGTTACTCGTACCTGAGCGCCAACGTCCTGACTTTC
D gene: .
clone size: .
J gene: TRBJ2-6
V gene: TRBV6-2/TRBV6-3

CDR3 protein: CATSDGRGPTDTQYF
CDR3 DNA: TGTGCCACCAGTGATGGGCGGGGGCCCACAGATACGCAGTATTTT
D gene: .
clone size: .
J gene: TRBJ2-3
V gene: TRBV24-1

CDR3 protein: CASSQVRGGGANTGELFF
CDR3 DNA: TGCGCCAGCAGCCAGGTCCGTGGAGGGGGCGCGAACACCGGGGAGCTGTTTTTT
D gene: .
clone size: .
J gene: TRBJ2-2
V gene: TRBV4-1

CDR3 protein: CASNPPVSEGGNQPQHF
CDR3 DNA: TGTGCCAGTAACCCCCCGGTCAGTGAAGGGGGCAATCAGCCCCAGCATTTT
D gene: .
clone size: .
J gene: TRBJ1-5
V gene: TRBV19

CDR3 protein: CAIGLWGTDTQYF
CDR3 DNA: TGTGCCATCGGACTTTGGGGAACAGATACGCAGTATTTT
D gene: .
clone size: .
J gene: TRBJ2-3
V gene: TRBV6-5

CDR3 protein: CATSQSGYEQYF
CDR3 DNA: TGTGCCACCAGTCAATCGGGATACGAGCAGTACTTC
D gene: .
clone size: .
J gene: TRBJ2-7
V gene: TRBV24-1